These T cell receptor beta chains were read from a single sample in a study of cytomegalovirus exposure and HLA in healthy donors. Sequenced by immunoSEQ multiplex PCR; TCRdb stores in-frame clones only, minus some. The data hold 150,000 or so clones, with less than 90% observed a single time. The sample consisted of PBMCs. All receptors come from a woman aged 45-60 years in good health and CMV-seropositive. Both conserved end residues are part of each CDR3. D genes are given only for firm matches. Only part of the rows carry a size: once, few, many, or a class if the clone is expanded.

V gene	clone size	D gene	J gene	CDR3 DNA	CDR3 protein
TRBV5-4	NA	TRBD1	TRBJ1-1	TGTGCCAGCAGTTCCCCCGGGGACAGGGCGAACACTGAAGCTTTCTTT	CASSSPGDRANTEAFF
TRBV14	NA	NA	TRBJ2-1	TGTGCCAGCAGCCAAGAGATCACTGGTGAGCAGTTCTTC	CASSQEITGEQFF
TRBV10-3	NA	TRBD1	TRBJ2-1	TGTGCCATCAGCCCCGGGACAGGGTTCAATGAGCAGTTCTTC	CAISPGTGFNEQFF
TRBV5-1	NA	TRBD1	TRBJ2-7	TGCGCCAGCAGCTTTGGGGTGGGGACAGGCTCCTACGAGCAGTACTTC	CASSFGVGTGSYEQYF
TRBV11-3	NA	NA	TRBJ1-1	TGTGCCAGCAGCTTAGCGTCCGGGAGTCCTGACGCTGAAGCTTTCTTT	CASSLASGSPDAEAFF
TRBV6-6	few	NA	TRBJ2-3	TGTGCCAGCAGTTACTCCCGGGGCACAGATACGCAGTATTTT	CASSYSRGTDTQYF
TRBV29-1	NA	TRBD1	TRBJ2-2	TGCAGCGGTTCCGGGACAGGGGTGACCGGGGAGCTGTTTTTT	CSGSGTGVTGELFF
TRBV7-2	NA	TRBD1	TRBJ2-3	TGTGCCAGCAGCTTAGCAGGGACAGGCACAGATACGCAGTATTTT	CASSLAGTGTDTQYF
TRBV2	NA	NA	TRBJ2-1	TGTGCCAGCTGCGGGGAGTATGAGCAGTTCTTC	CASCGEYEQFF
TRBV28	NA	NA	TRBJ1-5	TGTGCCAGCAGTTTGGAGACTCAGCCCCAGCATTTT	CASSLETQPQHF
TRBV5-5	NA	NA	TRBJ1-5	TGTGCCAGCAGCTTGGGGGACACCGGGTATCAGCCCCAGCATTTT	CASSLGDTGYQPQHF
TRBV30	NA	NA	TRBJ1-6	TGTGCCTGGATGCGGAGCAATTCACCCCTCCACTTT	CAWMRSNSPLHF
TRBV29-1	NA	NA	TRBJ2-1	TGCAGCGCCGAAAGGTGGGGCGTCGATGAGCAGTTCTTC	CSAERWGVDEQFF
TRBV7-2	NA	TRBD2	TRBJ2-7	TGTGCCAGCAGCTTCGGGGGGTTCGAGCAGTACTTC	CASSFGGFEQYF
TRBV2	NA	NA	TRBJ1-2	TGTGCCAGCAGTGAAGCCCTGGGGCAGGGAAACTATGGCTACACCTTC	CASSEALGQGNYGYTF
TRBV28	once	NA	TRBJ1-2	TGTGCCAGCAGTTTCAATTGGGGGGGAAATGGCTACACCTTC	CASSFNWGGNGYTF
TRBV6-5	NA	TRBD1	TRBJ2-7	TGTGCCAGCAGCCCTCAGGGGGAAGGCTACGAGCAGTACTTC	CASSPQGEGYEQYF
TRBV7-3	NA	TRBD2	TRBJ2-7	TGTGCCAGCAGATTTAGCGGGAGCGACGAGCAGTACTTC	CASRFSGSDEQYF
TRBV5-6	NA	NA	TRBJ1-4	TGTGCCAGCAGCTTTTATGTCTCAACTAATGAAAAACTGTTTTTT	CASSFYVSTNEKLFF
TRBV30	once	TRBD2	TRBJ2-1	TGTGCCTGGACCGGACTAGCCGGTTACAATGAGCAGTTCTTC	CAWTGLAGYNEQFF
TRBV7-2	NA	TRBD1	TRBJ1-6	TGTGCCAGCAGCCCACAGGGGGCGAGCTCCTATAATTCACCCCTCCACTTT	CASSPQGASSYNSPLHF
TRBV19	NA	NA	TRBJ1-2	TGTGCCAGTGTACGGCGGGGAGGTGACTATGGCTACACCTTC	CASVRRGGDYGYTF